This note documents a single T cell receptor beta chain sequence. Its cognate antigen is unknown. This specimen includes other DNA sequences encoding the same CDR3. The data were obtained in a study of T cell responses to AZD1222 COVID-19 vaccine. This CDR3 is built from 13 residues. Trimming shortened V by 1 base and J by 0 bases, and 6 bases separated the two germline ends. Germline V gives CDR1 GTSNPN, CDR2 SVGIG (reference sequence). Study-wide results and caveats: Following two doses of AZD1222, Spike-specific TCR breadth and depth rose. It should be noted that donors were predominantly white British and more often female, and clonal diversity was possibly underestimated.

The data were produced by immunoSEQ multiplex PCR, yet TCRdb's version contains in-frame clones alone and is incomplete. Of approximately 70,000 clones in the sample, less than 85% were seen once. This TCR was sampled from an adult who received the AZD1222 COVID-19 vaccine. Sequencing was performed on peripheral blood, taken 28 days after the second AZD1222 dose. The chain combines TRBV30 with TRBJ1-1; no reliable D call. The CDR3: CAWSAGLNTEAFF. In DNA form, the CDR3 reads TGTGCCTGGAGTGCTGGGCTGAACACTGAAGCTTTCTTT.